The entry below gives a single T cell receptor beta chain sequence along with its context. Between the trimmed V and J ends, which lost 5 bases and 1 base, there was a span of 11 bases. Germline values: CDR1 SGHVS, CDR2 FNYEAQ. The CDR3 spans 14 residues. TCR beta VDJ combinations and CDR3 sequences were profiled from genomic DNA. MiXCR, run by TCRdb on the reads, gives a single entry per CDR3 protein. Of under 350,000 distinct CDR3 sequences detected, roughly 59% appear once; the ten largest clones hold around 1.2%. The data are from a study of CD8+CD57+ T cells in acquired aplastic anemia. Patients chosen for sequencing had shown CD8+CD57+ cell expansion by flow cytometry. The enrolled patients all had severe acquired aplastic anemia.

This sequence was found in a human donor with aplastic anemia. V is TRBV7-6 and J is TRBJ1-1; tentative D call: TRBD1 (6 bases). Material for sequencing was sorted CD4+, CD8+, or CD8+CD57+ T cells (not recorded which) from PBMCs. CDR3 DNA sequence: TGTGCCAGCAGCAAGGGACATTCGAACACTGAAGCTTTCTTT. As protein: CASSKGHSNTEAFF.